The 22 T cell receptor beta chains listed next were all sequenced from one sample in a study of T cell responses to AZD1222 COVID-19 vaccine. The data were produced by immunoSEQ multiplex PCR, yet TCRdb's version contains in-frame clones alone and is incomplete. This table holds approximately 96,000 clones, under 95% found once. Sequenced material: peripheral blood, taken 28 days after the second AZD1222 dose. These receptors all come from an adult who received the AZD1222 COVID-19 vaccine.

The sample holds a few counts of this clone. The chain carries TRBV3-1 (or the pseudogene TRBV3-2) and TRBJ2-7; 14 bases are a match to TRBD2. Germline V gene data show CDR1 as LGHDT and CDR2 as YNNKEL (reference sequence). V lost 7 bases, J lost 6 bases, and 5 bases stayed unmatched. This CDR3 has 14 amino acids. CDR3 amino acids: CASNRGTSGGEQYF. CDR3 nucleotide sequence: TGTGCCAGCAACAGAGGGACTAGCGGGGGCGAGCAGTACTTC.

The chain links TRBV3-1 (or the pseudogene TRBV3-2) to TRBJ1-3; D call uncertain. Trimming cost V 5 bases and J 4 bases, with 15 bases left between them. The length of the CDR3 is 15 residues. Germline-derived CDR1 and CDR2 are LGHDT and YNNKEL (reference sequence). CDR3 loop: CASSERLVGGNTIYF. CDR3 nucleotides: TGTGCCAGCAGCGAACGCTTAGTGGGAGGAAACACCATATATTTT.

V gene TRBV29-1 combines with J gene TRBJ2-7, with D tentatively TRBD1 or TRBD2 (5 bases each). Between the trimmed V and J ends, which lost 6 bases and 0 bases, there was a span of 15 bases. CDR1 and CDR2 (germline): SQVTM, ANQGSEA. The CDR3 length is 14 residues. The CDR3 spells CSVRTPGRSYEQYF. The CDR3 coding sequence is TGCAGCGTGCGAACCCCGGGACGCTCCTACGAGCAGTACTTC.

The rearrangement uses TRBV27 and TRBJ2-3, with 9 positions matching TRBD1. Germline CDR1 and CDR2: MNHEY and SMNVEV (reference sequence). The CDR3 length is 14 residues. Losses at the gene ends were 9 bases for V and 2 bases for J; bases not matched to a gene: 6. As DNA, the CDR3 is TGTGCCAGGACTGACAGGGGGGCCACAGATACGCAGTATTTT. It encodes CARTDRGATDTQYF.

The V call is TRBV15, the J call TRBJ2-1, with a possible D match to TRBD1 (6 bases). Germline V lookup: CDR1 LNHNV, CDR2 YYDKDF (reference sequence). The CDR3 spans 16 residues. V dropped 0 bases and J dropped 5 bases, with 14 bases sitting between them. The CDR3 nucleotides are TGTGCCACCAGCAGAGATGACAGGTTTGGGAACAATGAGCAGTTCTTC. Translation: CATSRDDRFGNNEQFF.

This clone was counted between two and nine times. The chain is built from TRBV19 and TRBJ2-6, with D tentatively TRBD1 (6 bases). V was pared by 4 bases and J by 2 bases, with 12 bases between. The CDR3 totals 16 residues. CDR1 LNHDA and CDR2 SQIVND come from the germline V gene (reference sequence). DNA for the CDR3: TGTGCCAGTAGTACCCTCCCAGGGGCTGGGGCCAACGTCCTGACTTTC. Encoded protein: CASSTLPGAGANVLTF.

The chain employs TRBV28 and TRBJ1-1; TRBD1 agrees at 7 bases. V shed 5 bases and J 3 bases; nucleotides not matched to a gene: 6. This CDR3 spans 14 amino acids. Germline values: CDR1 MDHEN, CDR2 SYDVKM. CDR3: CASSPPGGHTEAFF. CDR3 nucleotides: TGTGCCAGCAGTCCTCCAGGGGGTCACACTGAAGCTTTCTTT.

The gene calls are TRBV5-4 and TRBJ2-7, with D hard to call. The CDR3 is 15 residues long. Trimming shortened V by 0 bases and J by 0 bases, and 10 bases separated the two germline ends. Germline CDR1 reads SGHNT; CDR2 reads YYREEE (reference sequence). The CDR3 coding sequence is TGTGCCAGCAGCTTGGGGGGTAGGGCCTCCTACGAGCAGTACTTC. This codes for CASSLGGRASYEQYF. The full variable domain, with the rest looked up from reference TRBV5-4 and TRBJ2-7, is ETGVTQSPTHLIKTRGQQVTLRCSSQSGHNTVSWYQQALGQGPQFIFQYYREEENGRGNFPPRFSGLQFPNYSSELNVNALELDDSALYLCASSLGGRASYEQYFGPGTRLTVT.

This clone showed up just a few times. The chain recombines TRBV6-1 with TRBJ2-3; D call uncertain. The CDR3 covers 12 residues. The V gene's germline CDR1 is MNHNS and CDR2 SASEGT. V was pared by 1 base and J by 7 bases, with 6 bases between. CDR3 nucleotide sequence: TGTGCCAGCAGTGAAGGTGCGAATACGCAGTATTTT. Amino acid sequence: CASSEGANTQYF.

The chain carries TRBV11-3 and TRBJ2-5; 9 bases align to TRBD1. The CDR3 is 14 residues long. Germline V gene sequence: CDR1 SGHNT, CDR2 YENEEA. V lost 5 bases, J lost 5 bases, and 6 bases stayed unmatched. CDR3 residues: CASSQGQGRETQYF. The CDR3, as DNA: TGTGCCAGCAGCCAAGGACAGGGGAGGGAGACCCAGTACTTC. The complete variable domain, with remaining parts taken from reference TRBV11-3 and TRBJ2-5, reads EAGVVQSPRYKIIEKKQPVAFWCNPISGHNTLYWYLQNLGQGPELLIRYENEEAVDDSQLPKDRFSAERLKGVDSTLKIQPAELGDSAVYLCASSQGQGRETQYFGPGTRLLVL.

The CDR3 is CASSRQGAPASEQYF. Here the CDR3 DNA reads TGTGCCAGCAGCCGGCAGGGGGCGCCTGCTAGCGAGCAGTACTTC. The chain links TRBV13 to TRBJ2-7; 8 bases align to TRBD1. This CDR3 has 15 residues. CDR1 PRHDT and CDR2 FYEKMQ come from the germline V gene (reference sequence). V dropped 5 bases and J dropped 6; count of bases not matched to a gene: 12.

The chain carries TRBV29-1 and TRBJ1-2; the match to TRBD1 covers 8 bases. The CDR3 consists of 16 residues. The germline gives CDR1 SQVTM, CDR2 ANQGSEA. V lost 6 bases to trimming and J lost 2 bases; unmatched junction nucleotides: 14. CDR3 amino acids: CSVVKGSRGRNYGYTF. CDR3 nucleotide sequence: TGCAGCGTCGTGAAGGGTTCCAGGGGGCGGAACTATGGCTACACCTTC.

This chain uses TRBV7-8 with TRBJ1-1; tentative D call: TRBD1 (5 bases). The CDR3 sequence is 14 residues long. V shed 1 base and J shed 4 bases, with 10 bases lying between them. The germline V gene has CDR1 SGHVS and CDR2 FQNEAQ. The CDR3 loop reads CASSLVGDGTEAFF. The CDR3 DNA is TGTGCCAGCAGCTTAGTAGGGGACGGCACTGAAGCTTTCTTT. Based on the CDR3 plus reference TRBV7-8 and TRBJ1-1, the full variable domain is GAGVSQSPRYKVAKRGQDVALRCDPISGHVSLFWYQQALGQGPEFLTYFQNEAQLDKSGLPSDRFFAERPEGSVSTLKIQRTQQEDSAVYLCASSLVGDGTEAFFGQGTRLTVV.

The count of this clone is one. The rearrangement joins TRBV5-1 to TRBJ2-5; D is perhaps TRBD2 (7 bases). Trimming cost V 4 bases and J 9 bases, with 25 bases left between them. This CDR3 comprises 16 residues. CDR1 is SGHRS and CDR2 is YFSETQ in the germline V gene. DNA for the CDR3: TGCGCCAGCAGCCGGGGGCTCCGGGGGGACTCGGGGCCCCAGTACTTC. Protein: CASSRGLRGDSGPQYF.

This chain uses TRBV28 with TRBJ1-5, with 9 bases identical to TRBD1. The V gene's germline CDR1 is MDHEN and CDR2 SYDVKM. The trim removed 7 bases at V and 3 bases at J, leaving 13 bases unmatched. The CDR3 runs to 17 residues. CDR3 nucleotides: TGTGCCAGCACTCCCTATGGGACAGGGAAAATCAATCAGCCCCAGCATTTT. The encoded protein is CASTPYGTGKINQPQHF. Drawing the rest from reference TRBV28 and TRBJ1-5, the complete variable domain is DVKVTQSSRYLVKRTGEKVFLECVQDMDHENMFWYRQDPGLGLRLIYFSYDVKMKEKGDIPEGYSVSREKKERFSLILESASTNQTSMYLCASTPYGTGKINQPQHFGDGTRLSIL.

This clone appeared once. The chain recombines TRBV20-1 with TRBJ1-2, with 11 bases that match TRBD1. The CDR3 loop spans 14 amino acids. Germline CDR1 DFQATT, CDR2 SNEGSKA (reference sequence). The junction had 2 bases not matched to a gene; V was cut back by 3 bases and J by 2 bases. CDR3 protein: CSASGTGGNYGYTF. As DNA, the CDR3 is TGCAGTGCTAGTGGGACAGGGGGAAACTATGGCTACACCTTC.

The rearrangement links TRBV6-1 to TRBJ1-2; 9 bases line up with TRBD1. Germline values: CDR1 MNHNS, CDR2 SASEGT. The V segment lost 2 bases and the J segment 7 bases; nucleotides outside the gene matches: 11. The CDR3 spans 16 residues. CDR3 DNA: TGTGCCAGCAGTGAATCCCAGTTGTGGGGACAGGGTGGCTACACCTTC. This sequence encodes CASSESQLWGQGGYTF.

This clone showed up just once. The rearrangement links TRBV24-1 to TRBJ1-2; D possibly corresponds to TRBD1 (6 bases). Trimming removed 3 bases at V and 5 bases at J, with 12 bases between. CDR3 length: 14 residues. CDR1 is KGHDR and CDR2 is SFDVKD in the germline V gene. The CDR3, as DNA: TGTGCCACCAGTGATCAAACAACAGGGTATGGCTACACCTTC. It is translated as CATSDQTTGYGYTF.

The CDR3 region has the DNA TGCGCCAGCAGCTCCCGCGGCCCGGGACGGGTGGATCTCTCTGGAAACACCATATATTTT. It specifies CASSSRGPGRVDLSGNTIYF. The chain has TRBV5-1 and TRBJ1-3; D is perhaps TRBD1 (5 bases). Trimming shortened V by 3 bases and J by 0 bases, and 25 bases separated the two germline ends. The germline V gene has CDR1 SGHRS and CDR2 YFSETQ. The CDR3 has 20 amino acids.

Comments on this clone: The same CDR3 can be traced to other DNA sequences in this sample. The chain couples TRBV7-9 to TRBJ1-5; a possible D gene is TRBD1 (5 bases). The V gene's germline CDR1 is SEHNR and CDR2 FQNEAQ (reference sequence). Deletions cut 0 bases from V and 3 bases from J, with 9 bases between. The CDR3 covers 15 residues. CDR3 sequence: CASSLAAGPNQPQHF. The CDR3 bases are TGTGCCAGCAGCTTAGCTGCAGGGCCCAATCAGCCCCAGCATTTT.

The J gene is TRBJ1-4, the V gene TRBV30; 9 bases are shared with TRBD1. With 0 bases clipped from V and 8 bases from J, the junction kept 7 bases outside the gene matches. Germline CDR1 is GTSNPN and CDR2 is SVGIG (reference sequence). This CDR3 spans 15 amino acids. The CDR3 region is CAWSVPGTGIEKLFF. CDR3 in DNA: TGTGCCTGGAGTGTACCCGGGACAGGGATCGAAAAACTGTTTTTT.

The rearrangement uses TRBV11-3 and TRBJ2-7; D is perhaps TRBD1 (7 bases). The V gene's germline CDR1 is SGHNT and CDR2 YENEEA. With 5 bases removed from V and 6 bases from J, the gap between germline ends came to 23 bases. The CDR3 is 16 residues long. The CDR3 coding sequence is TGTGCCAGCAGCGTACGGGACAGCCCGGGGGAAGTCGAGCAGTACTTC. Translation: CASSVRDSPGEVEQYF.